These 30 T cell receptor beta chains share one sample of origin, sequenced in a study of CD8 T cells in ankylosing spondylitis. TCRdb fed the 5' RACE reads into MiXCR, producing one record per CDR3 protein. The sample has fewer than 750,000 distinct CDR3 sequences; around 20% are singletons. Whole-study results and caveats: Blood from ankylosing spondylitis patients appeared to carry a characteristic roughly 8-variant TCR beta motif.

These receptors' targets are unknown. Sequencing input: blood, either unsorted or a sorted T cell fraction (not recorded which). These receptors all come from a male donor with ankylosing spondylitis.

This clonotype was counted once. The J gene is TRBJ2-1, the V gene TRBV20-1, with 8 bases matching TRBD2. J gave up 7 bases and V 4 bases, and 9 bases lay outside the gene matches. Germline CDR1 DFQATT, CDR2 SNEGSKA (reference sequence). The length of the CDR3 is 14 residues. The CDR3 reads CSATIAGSGNEQFF. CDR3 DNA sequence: TGCAGTGCTACCATAGCGGGGTCGGGTAATGAGCAGTTCTTC.

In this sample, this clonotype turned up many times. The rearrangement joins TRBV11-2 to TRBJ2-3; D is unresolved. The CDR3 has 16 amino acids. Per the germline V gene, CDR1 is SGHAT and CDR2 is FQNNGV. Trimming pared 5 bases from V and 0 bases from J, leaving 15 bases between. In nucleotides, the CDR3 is TGTGCCAGCAGCCGGCGACAACTCACTAGCACAGATACGCAGTATTTT. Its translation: CASSRRQLTSTDTQYF. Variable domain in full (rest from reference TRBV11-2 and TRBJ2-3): EAGVAQSPRYKIIEKRQSVAFWCNPISGHATLYWYQQILGQGPKLLIQFQNNGVVDDSQLPKDRFSAERLKGVDSTLKIQPAKLEDSAVYLCASSRRQLTSTDTQYFGPGTRLTVL.

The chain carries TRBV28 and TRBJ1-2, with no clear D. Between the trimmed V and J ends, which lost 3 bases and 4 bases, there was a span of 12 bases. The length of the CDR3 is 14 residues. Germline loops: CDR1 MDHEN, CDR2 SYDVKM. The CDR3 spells CASSFAALGYGYTF. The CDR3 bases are TGTGCCAGCAGTTTTGCAGCACTGGGCTATGGCTACACCTTC.

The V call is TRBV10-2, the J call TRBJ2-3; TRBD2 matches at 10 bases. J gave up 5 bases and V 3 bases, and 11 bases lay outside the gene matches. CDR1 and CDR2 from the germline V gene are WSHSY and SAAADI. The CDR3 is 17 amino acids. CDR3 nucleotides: TGCGCCAGCAGTGATCAAATAGCGGGGGGTCTTGGAGATACGCAGTATTTT. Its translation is CASSDQIAGGLGDTQYF.

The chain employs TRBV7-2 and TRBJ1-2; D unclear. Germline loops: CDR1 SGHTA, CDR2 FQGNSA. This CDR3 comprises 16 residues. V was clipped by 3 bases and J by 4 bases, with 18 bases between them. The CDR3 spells CASSFDMARASYGYTF. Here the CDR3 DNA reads TGTGCCAGCAGCTTTGACATGGCGCGGGCTAGCTATGGCTACACCTTC.

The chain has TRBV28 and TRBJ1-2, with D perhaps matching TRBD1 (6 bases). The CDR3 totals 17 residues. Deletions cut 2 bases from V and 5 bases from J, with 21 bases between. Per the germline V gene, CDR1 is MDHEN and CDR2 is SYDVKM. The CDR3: CASSLKGGIRTEYGYTF. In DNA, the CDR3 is TGTGCCAGCAGTTTAAAAGGGGGGATAAGGACGGAATATGGCTACACCTTC.

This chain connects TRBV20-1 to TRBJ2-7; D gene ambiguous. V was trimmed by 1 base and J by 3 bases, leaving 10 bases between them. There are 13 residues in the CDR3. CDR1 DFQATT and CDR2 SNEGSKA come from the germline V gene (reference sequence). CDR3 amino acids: CSARAQENYEQYF. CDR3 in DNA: TGCAGTGCTAGAGCCCAGGAAAACTACGAGCAGTACTTC.

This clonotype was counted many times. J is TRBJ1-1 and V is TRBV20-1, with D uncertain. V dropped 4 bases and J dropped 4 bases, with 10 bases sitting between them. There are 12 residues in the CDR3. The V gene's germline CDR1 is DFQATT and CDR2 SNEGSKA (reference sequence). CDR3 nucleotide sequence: TGCAGTGCTAAGCGCACGGGCACTGAAGCTTTCTTT. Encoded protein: CSAKRTGTEAFF.

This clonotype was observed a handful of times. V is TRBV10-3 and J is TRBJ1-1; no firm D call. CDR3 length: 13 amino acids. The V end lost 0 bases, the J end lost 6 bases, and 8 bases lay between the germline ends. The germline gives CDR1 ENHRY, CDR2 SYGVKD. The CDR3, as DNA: TGTGCCATCAGTGAGTCGTTCTGGGCTGAAGCTTTCTTT. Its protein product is CAISESFWAEAFF.

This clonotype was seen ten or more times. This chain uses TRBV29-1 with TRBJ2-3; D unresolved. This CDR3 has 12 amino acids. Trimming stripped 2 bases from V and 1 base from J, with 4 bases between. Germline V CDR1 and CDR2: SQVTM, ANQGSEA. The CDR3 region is CSVEYGTDTQYF. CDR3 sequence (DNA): TGCAGCGTTGAATACGGCACAGATACGCAGTATTTT.

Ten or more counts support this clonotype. The CDR3 DNA is TGTGCCAGCAGTCGGACTAGTAGTTCCTACGAGCAGTACTTC. This translates into CASSRTSSSYEQYF. V usage is TRBV12-3 or TRBV12-4 and J usage is TRBJ2-7; 7 positions match TRBD2. This CDR3 spans 14 amino acids. Trimming removed 5 bases from V and 1 base from J; junction bases left unmatched: 5.

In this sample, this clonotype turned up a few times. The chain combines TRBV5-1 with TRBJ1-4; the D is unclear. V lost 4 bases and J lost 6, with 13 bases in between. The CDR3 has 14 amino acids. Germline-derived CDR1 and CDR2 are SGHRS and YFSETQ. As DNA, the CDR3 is TGCGCCAGCAGCGATACAGTGTTACATGAAAAACTGTTTTTT. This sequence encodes CASSDTVLHEKLFF.

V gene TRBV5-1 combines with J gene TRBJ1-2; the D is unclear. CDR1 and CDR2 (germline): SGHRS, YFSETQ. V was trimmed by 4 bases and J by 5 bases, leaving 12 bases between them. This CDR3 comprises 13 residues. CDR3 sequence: CASSPGPPYGYTF. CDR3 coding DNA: TGCGCCAGCAGCCCAGGCCCCCCTTATGGCTACACCTTC.

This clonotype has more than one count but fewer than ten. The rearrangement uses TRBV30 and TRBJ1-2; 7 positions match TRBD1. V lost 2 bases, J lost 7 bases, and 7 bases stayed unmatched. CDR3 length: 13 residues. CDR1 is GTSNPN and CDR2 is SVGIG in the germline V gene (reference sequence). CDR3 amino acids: CAWSIPTGFGYTF. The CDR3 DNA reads TGTGCCTGGAGTATCCCGACAGGGTTTGGCTACACCTTC.

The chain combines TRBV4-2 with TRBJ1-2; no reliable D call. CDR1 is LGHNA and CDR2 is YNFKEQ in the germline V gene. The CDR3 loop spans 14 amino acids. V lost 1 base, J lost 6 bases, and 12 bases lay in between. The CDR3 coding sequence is TGTGCCAGCAGCCAAGTAGGTACGAATAATGGCTACACCTTC. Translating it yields CASSQVGTNNGYTF.

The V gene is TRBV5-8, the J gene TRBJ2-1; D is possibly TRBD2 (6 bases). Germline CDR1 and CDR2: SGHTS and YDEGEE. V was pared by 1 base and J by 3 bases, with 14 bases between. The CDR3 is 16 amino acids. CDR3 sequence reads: CASSLRWRELYNEQFF. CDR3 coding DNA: TGTGCCAGCAGCTTGAGGTGGAGGGAACTCTACAATGAGCAGTTCTTC.

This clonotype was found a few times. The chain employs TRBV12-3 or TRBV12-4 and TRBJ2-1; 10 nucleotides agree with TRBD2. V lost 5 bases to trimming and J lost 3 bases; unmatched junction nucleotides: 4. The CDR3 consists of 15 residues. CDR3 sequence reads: CASSGSGRVYNEQFF. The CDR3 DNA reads TGTGCCAGCAGTGGGAGCGGGAGGGTCTACAATGAGCAGTTCTTC.

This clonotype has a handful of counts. The CDR3 is CATDPGAGVVRGNEQFF. The CDR3 DNA reads as TGTGCCACCGATCCGGGAGCGGGTGTTGTTCGGGGGAATGAGCAGTTCTTC. The rearrangement joins TRBV15 to TRBJ2-1; possible D gene TRBD2, 6 bases. The CDR3 is made up of 17 amino acids. CDR1 and CDR2 (germline): LNHNV, YYDKDF (reference sequence). V gave up 8 bases and J gave up 7 bases, with 27 bases separating them.

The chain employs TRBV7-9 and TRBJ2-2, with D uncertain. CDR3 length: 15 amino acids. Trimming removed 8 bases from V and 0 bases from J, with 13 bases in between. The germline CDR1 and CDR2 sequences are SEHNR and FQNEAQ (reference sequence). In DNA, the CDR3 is TGTGCCAGCCCCGGCGGACCCGCGAACACCGGGGAGCTGTTTTTT. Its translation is CASPGGPANTGELFF.

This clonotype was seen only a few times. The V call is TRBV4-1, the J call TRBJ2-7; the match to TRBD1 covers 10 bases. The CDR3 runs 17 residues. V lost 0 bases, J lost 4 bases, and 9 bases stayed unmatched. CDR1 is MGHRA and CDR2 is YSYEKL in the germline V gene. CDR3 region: CASSQDFLWDRGYEQYF. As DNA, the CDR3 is TGCGCCAGCAGCCAAGATTTCCTTTGGGACAGGGGTTACGAGCAGTACTTC.

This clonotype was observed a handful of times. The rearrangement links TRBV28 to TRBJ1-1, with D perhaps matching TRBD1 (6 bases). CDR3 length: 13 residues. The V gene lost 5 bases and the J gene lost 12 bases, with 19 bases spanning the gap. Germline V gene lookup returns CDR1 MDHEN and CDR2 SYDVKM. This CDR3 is CASSLQGRRGTFF. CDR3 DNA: TGTGCCAGCAGTCTTCAGGGGCGGAGGGGAACTTTCTTT.

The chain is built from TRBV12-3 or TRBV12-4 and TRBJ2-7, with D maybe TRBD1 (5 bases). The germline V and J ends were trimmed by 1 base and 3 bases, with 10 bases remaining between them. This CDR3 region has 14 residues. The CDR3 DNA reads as TGTGCCAGCAGTTTAGTTGGGGCCGTCTACGAGCAGTACTTC. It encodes CASSLVGAVYEQYF.

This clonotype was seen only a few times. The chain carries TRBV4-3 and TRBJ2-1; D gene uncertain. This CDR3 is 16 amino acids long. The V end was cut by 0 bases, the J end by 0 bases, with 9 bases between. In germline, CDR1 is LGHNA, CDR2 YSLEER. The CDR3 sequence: CASSQEYRSSYNEQFF. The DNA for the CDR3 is TGCGCCAGCAGCCAAGAGTACCGGAGCTCCTACAATGAGCAGTTCTTC.

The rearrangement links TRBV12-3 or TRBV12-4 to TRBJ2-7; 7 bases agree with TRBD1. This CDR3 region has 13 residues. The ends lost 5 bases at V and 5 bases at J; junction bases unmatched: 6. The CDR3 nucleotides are TGTGCCAGCAGTGCCGGGGACAGCCACGAGCAGTACTTC. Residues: CASSAGDSHEQYF.

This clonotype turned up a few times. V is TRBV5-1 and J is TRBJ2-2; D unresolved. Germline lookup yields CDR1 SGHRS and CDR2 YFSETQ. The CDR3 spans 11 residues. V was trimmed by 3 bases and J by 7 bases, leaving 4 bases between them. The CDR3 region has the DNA TGCGCCAGCAGCTACAACGGGGAGCTGTTTTTT. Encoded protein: CASSYNGELFF.

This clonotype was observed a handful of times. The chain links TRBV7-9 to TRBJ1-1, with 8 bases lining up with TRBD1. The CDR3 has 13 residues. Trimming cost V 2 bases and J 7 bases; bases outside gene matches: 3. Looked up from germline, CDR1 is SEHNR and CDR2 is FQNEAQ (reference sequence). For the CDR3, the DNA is TGTGCCAGCAGCTTACAGGGGGCCGGTGAAGCTTTCTTT. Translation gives CASSLQGAGEAFF.

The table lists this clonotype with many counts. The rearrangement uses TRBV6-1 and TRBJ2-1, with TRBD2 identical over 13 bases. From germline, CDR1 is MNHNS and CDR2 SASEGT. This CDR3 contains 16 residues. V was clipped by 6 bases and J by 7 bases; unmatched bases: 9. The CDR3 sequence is CASRPGLAGVRNEQFF. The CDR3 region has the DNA TGTGCCAGCAGGCCTGGACTAGCGGGAGTTAGGAATGAGCAGTTCTTC.

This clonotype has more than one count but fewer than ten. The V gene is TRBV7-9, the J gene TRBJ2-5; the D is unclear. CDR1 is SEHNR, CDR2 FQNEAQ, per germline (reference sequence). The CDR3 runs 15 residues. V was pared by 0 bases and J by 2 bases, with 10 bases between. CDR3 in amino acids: CASSLAGLGQETQYF. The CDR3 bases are TGTGCCAGCAGCTTAGCTGGGCTGGGGCAAGAGACCCAGTACTTC.

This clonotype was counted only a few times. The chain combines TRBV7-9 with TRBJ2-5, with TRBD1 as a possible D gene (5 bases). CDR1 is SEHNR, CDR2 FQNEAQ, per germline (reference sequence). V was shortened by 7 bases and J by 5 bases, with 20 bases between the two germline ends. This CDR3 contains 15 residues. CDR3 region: CASTNLKAGHETQYF. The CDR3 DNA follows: TGTGCCAGCACCAACCTGAAGGCAGGACATGAGACCCAGTACTTC.

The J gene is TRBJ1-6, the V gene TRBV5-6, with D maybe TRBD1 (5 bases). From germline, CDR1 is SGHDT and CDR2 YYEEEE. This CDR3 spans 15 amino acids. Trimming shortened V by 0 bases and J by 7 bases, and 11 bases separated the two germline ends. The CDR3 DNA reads TGTGCCAGCAGCTTGGATCAGGGTTGGAATTCACCCCTCCACTTT. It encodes CASSLDQGWNSPLHF.